Sequencing of this T cell receptor (beta chain) was carried out in a study of PD-1 blockade in mismatch repair-deficient tumors. Study in general: Patients had around 11 mismatch repair-deficient cancer types and were previously treated and progressing.

Repertoires were generated with immunoSEQ multiplex PCR, while TCRdb's copy carries only in-frame clones and drops some. The top ten hold roughly 6.2% of the sample, which has about 100,000 clones, 82% seen once. PCR or immunohistochemistry showed mismatch repair deficiency in every enrolled patient. TCRs were sequenced from a few patients responding to pembrolizumab. The CDR3 is 16 residues long. V shed 5 bases and J 9 bases; nucleotides not matched to a gene: 10. Germline V gene data show CDR1 as SGHTA and CDR2 as FQGTGA. General observations from the study: Tumor-resident clones, often absent from pretreatment blood, expanded after pembrolizumab and then contracted.

In regard to this clone: What it binds is unknown.

The clonotype comes from an adult with mismatch repair-deficient cancer. The source was peripheral blood, collected 36 weeks after starting pembrolizumab. The rearrangement uses TRBV7-3 and TRBJ2-1; 13 nucleotides agree with TRBD2. The CDR3: CASSGPGLAGMVEQFF. CDR3 coding DNA: TGTGCCAGCAGCGGACCGGGACTAGCGGGAATGGTTGAGCAGTTCTTC. The full variable domain, completed using reference TRBV7-3 and TRBJ2-1, is GAGVSQTPSNKVTEKGKYVELRCDPISGHTALYWYRQSLGQGPEFLIYFQGTGAADDSGLPNDRFFAVRPEGSVSTLKIQRTERGDSAVYLCASSGPGLAGMVEQFFGPGTRLTVL.